This TCR beta chain comes out of a study of monozygotic twins with cystic fibrosis. Overall study context: With roughly 16 PCR cycles, barcoded libraries came from roughly 2.9 micrograms of fragmented DNA. Study-level results: Median Simpson clonality of approximately 0.0091 suggested naive T cells predominated.

Turning to this clone: Its specificity is not known.

Sequencing used immunoSEQ multiplex PCR; TCRdb keeps in-frame clones, though not all of them. The sample has some 35,000 clones, more than 55% seen once. With 6 bases removed from V and 5 bases from J, the gap between germline ends came to 13 bases. The length of the CDR3 is 14 residues. The germline V gene has CDR1 SNHLY and CDR2 FYNNEI. The receptor was isolated from a girl between 10 and 17 years old with cystic fibrosis. V usage is TRBV2 and J usage is TRBJ2-2; D may match TRBD1 or TRBD2 (6 bases each). Sequenced sample: blood. The CDR3 coding sequence is TGTGCCAGCAGCGGGGGCCTAGCGACCGGGGAGCTGTTTTTT. This gives the protein CASSGGLATGELFF.